The 2 T cell receptor beta chains in this list originate from one sample, sequenced in a study of blood T cells in healthy people across ages. Sample-barcoded 5' priming and a J-beta primer mix drove a second PCR of roughly 7 to 11 cycles. TCRdb independently ran MiXCR on the 5' RACE reads; one entry per CDR3 protein. The sample contains approximately 2,000,000 distinct CDR3 sequences, 30% to 40% of which appear only once. Material for sequencing was blood. These receptor sequences come from a human donor in good health.

This clonotype has only a few counts. The genes are TRBV29-1 and TRBJ2-7, with D uncertain. Germline loops: CDR1 SQVTM, CDR2 ANQGSEA. The CDR3 loop spans 13 amino acids. The germline V and J ends were trimmed by 3 bases and 0 bases, with 9 bases remaining between them. The CDR3 sequence: CSVDGVSSYEQYF. DNA for the CDR3: TGCAGCGTTGACGGCGTGTCCTCCTACGAGCAGTACTTC.

This rearrangement joins TRBV7-2 to TRBJ2-1; 11 bases fit TRBD2. The CDR3 has 15 residues. V lost 1 base, J lost 10 bases, and 6 bases stayed unmatched. Germline values: CDR1 SGHTA, CDR2 FQGNSA. The CDR3 nucleotides are TGTGCCAGCAGCTTAGTGGTAGCGGGGGGGACCGAGCAGTTCTTC. The encoded protein is CASSLVVAGGTEQFF.